A single sample gave rise to the 25 T cell receptor beta chains below, sequenced in a study of T cells in Graves' hyperthyroidism and ophthalmopathy. The source material, RNA transcripts, was used to amplify TCR beta CDR3 regions. Researchers ran a first-round RT-PCR on the TCR CDR3 using the HTBI primer set. TCRdb recomputed calls from the multiplex PCR reads with MiXCR, one row per CDR3 protein. There are more than 500,000 distinct CDR3 sequences in the sample; roughly 16% occur only once, and 25% to 30% lies in the top ten. The sample consisted of blood. The receptors were sampled from a woman aged 25 to 39 with Graves' ophthalmopathy.

Note on this clonotype: A much larger clone lies a single base off, so this may be a read error. The chain is built from TRBV12-3 or TRBV12-4 and TRBJ2-7; a possible D gene is TRBD1 (6 bases). The CDR3 has 14 residues. CDR3 amino acids: CACSSTGTLYEQYF. For the CDR3, the DNA is TGTGCCTGCAGTTCCACCGGGACATTGTACGAGCAGTACTTC.

In this sample, this clonotype turned up many times. The chain has TRBV30 and TRBJ2-3; 9 bases align to TRBD1. This CDR3 comprises 16 residues. The V gene end was trimmed by 0 bases and the J gene end by 6 bases; junction bases not matched to a gene: 10. Germline lookup yields CDR1 GTSNPN and CDR2 SVGIG (reference sequence). The CDR3: CAWSVGGTGTGDTQYF. In nucleotides, the CDR3 is TGTGCCTGGAGTGTGGGCGGGACAGGGACCGGTGATACGCAGTATTTT.

The DNA for the CDR3 is TGTGCCAGCACCAACCGGGATCCGGCAACTAATGAAAAACTGTTTTTT. It is translated as CASTNRDPATNEKLFF. This chain uses TRBV18 with TRBJ1-4; D gene unclear. The CDR3 loop spans 16 amino acids. The germline gives CDR1 KGHSH, CDR2 LQKENI. V shed 8 bases and J shed 0 bases, with 16 bases lying between them.

This clonotype appeared many times. The V and J genes are TRBV20-1 and TRBJ2-5; 16 nucleotides match TRBD2. CDR3 size: 18 residues. Looked up from germline, CDR1 is DFQATT and CDR2 is SNEGSKA (reference sequence). J was trimmed by 5 bases and V by 1 base; bases with no gene match: 10. In DNA form, the CDR3 reads TGCAGTGCTAGAGTCCCGGGACTAGCGGGAGGGCCAGTGGAGACCCAGTACTTC. This codes for CSARVPGLAGGPVETQYF.

This clonotype was seen many times. The chain carries TRBV7-3 and TRBJ1-2; unclear D gene. Between the trimmed V and J ends, which lost 6 bases and 8 bases, there was a span of 19 bases. CDR3 length: 14 amino acids. In germline, CDR1 is SGHTA, CDR2 FQGTGA. The CDR3 coding sequence is TGTGCCAGCAGTCCAGACCCGTTCGGTCGCGGCTACACCTTC. Residues: CASSPDPFGRGYTF.

The chain recombines TRBV6-1 with TRBJ1-6; D uncertain. V lost 6 bases to trimming and J lost 0 bases, with 9 bases between them. The V gene's germline CDR1 is MNHNS and CDR2 SASEGT. This CDR3 region has 15 residues. Written as DNA, the CDR3 is TGTGCCAGCAGAGGAGGAAGCTCCTATAATTCACCCCTCCACTTT. It encodes CASRGGSSYNSPLHF.

This clonotype was detected once. This may come from a read error, since a much larger clone is one base off. This sequence joins TRBV18 and TRBJ2-1; a possible D gene is TRBD1 (6 bases). The germline gives CDR1 KGHSH, CDR2 LQKENI. The CDR3 sequence is 13 residues long. V gave up 3 bases and J gave up 10 bases, with 13 bases separating them. The CDR3 loop reads CASSPRQDYEQFF. CDR3 nucleotides: TGTGCCAGCTCACCGAGACAGGATTACGAGCAGTTCTTC.

The gene calls are TRBV6-2 or TRBV6-3 and TRBJ2-7; possibly TRBD1 for D (5 bases). The CDR3 sequence is 13 residues long. Trimming took off 10 bases at V and 3 bases at J, with 16 bases between the two ends. Germline loops: CDR1 MNHEY, CDR2 SVGEGT. The CDR3 DNA reads as TGTGCCATCAGCCCAGACAGAAGCTACGAGCAGTACTTC. Translated: CAISPDRSYEQYF.

This clonotype turned up a few times. This chain connects TRBV28 to TRBJ2-7; D is uncertain. Germline CDR1 and CDR2: MDHEN and SYDVKM. CDR3 length: 14 residues. Trimming removed 5 bases at V and 2 bases at J, with 13 bases between. The CDR3 spells CASSTMANTYEQYF. The CDR3 nucleotides read TGTGCCAGCAGTACAATGGCCAATACCTACGAGCAGTACTTC.

On this clonotype: An end of the junction differs from the germline gene, which may be a read error. The chain combines TRBV5-1 with TRBJ2-7, with 10 bases lining up with TRBD2. In germline, CDR1 is SGHRS, CDR2 YFSETQ. CDR3 length: 15 residues. The CDR3 DNA reads as TGTGCCAGCAGCCCCTGGACTAGCGGATACAATGAGCAGTACTTC. It codes for CASSPWTSGYNEQYF. Supplemented by reference TRBV5-1 and TRBJ2-7, the full variable domain reads KAGVTQTPRYLIKTRGQQVTLSCSPISGHRSVSWYQQTPGQGLQFLFEYFSETQRNKGNFPGRFSGRQFSNSRSEMNVSTLELGDSALYLCASSPWTSGYNEQYFGPGTRLTVT.

The sample holds many counts of this clonotype. The chain is built from TRBV2 and TRBJ2-2; D is ambiguous. CDR1 and CDR2 (germline): SNHLY, FYNNEI. The CDR3 is 15 amino acids. V lost 4 bases, J lost 1 base, and 10 bases lay in between. The chain's CDR3 is CASSGVGRNTGELFF. In DNA form, the CDR3 reads TGTGCCAGCAGTGGCGTCGGAAGGAACACCGGGGAGCTGTTTTTT.

This clonotype was seen a handful of times. This rearrangement joins TRBV3-1 to TRBJ2-7; 7 bases align to TRBD2. This CDR3 has 19 amino acids. CDR1 is LGHDT, CDR2 YNNKEL, per germline (reference sequence). J gave up 0 bases and V 0 bases, and 14 bases lay outside the gene matches. This CDR3 is CASSQEGGRPGTNSYEQYF. The CDR3 DNA sequence: TGTGCCAGCAGCCAAGAAGGAGGGAGACCGGGGACTAACTCCTACGAGCAGTACTTC.

This clonotype has a handful of counts. The J gene is TRBJ2-2, the V gene TRBV7-9; 7 bases map to TRBD2. Germline V gives CDR1 SEHNR, CDR2 FQNEAQ (reference sequence). The junction had 5 bases not matched to a gene; V was cut back by 10 bases and J by 6 bases. The CDR3 loop spans 12 amino acids. CDR3 DNA: TGTGCCAAAGGGAGGGGCGCCGGGGAGCTGTTTTTT. Protein sequence: CAKGRGAGELFF.

Turning to this clonotype: A much larger clone lies one base from this, so it may be a read error. The chain couples TRBV10-1 to TRBJ1-5; 9 bases match TRBD1. Germline V gene data show CDR1 as WNHNN and CDR2 as SYGVQD (reference sequence). The CDR3 has 15 residues. The CDR3 nucleotides are TGTGCCATCAGTGAGGACAGGGGATTTAGACAGCCCCAGCATTTT. As protein: CAISEDRGFRQPQHF.

This clonotype was observed a few times. V usage is TRBV20-1 and J usage is TRBJ1-4; D remains ambiguous. The CDR3 is 14 amino acids. Looked up from germline, CDR1 is DFQATT and CDR2 is SNEGSKA (reference sequence). The V end lost 0 bases, the J end lost 0 bases, and 5 bases lay between the germline ends. The CDR3 loop reads CSARDPTTNEKLFF. For the CDR3, the DNA is TGCAGTGCTAGAGATCCAACAACTAATGAAAAACTGTTTTTT.

This clonotype was seen a handful of times. This chain links TRBV20-1 with TRBJ1-2; the D is unclear. With 3 bases removed from V and 4 bases from J, the gap between germline ends came to 9 bases. Germline V gives CDR1 DFQATT, CDR2 SNEGSKA (reference sequence). This CDR3 has 12 amino acids. CDR3 bases: TGCAGTGCTAGTCGAGGTTCCTATGGCTACACCTTC. Protein sequence: CSASRGSYGYTF.

This clonotype was seen repeatedly, ten times or more. The chain has TRBV6-1 and TRBJ1-2; D is unresolved. The germline V gene encodes CDR1 MNHNS and CDR2 SASEGT. V was shortened by 5 bases and J by 4 bases, with 11 bases between the two germline ends. The CDR3 totals 13 residues. In DNA, the CDR3 is TGTGCCAGCAGTTCCCAGGAGTTCTATGGCTACACCTTC. It specifies CASSSQEFYGYTF.

The chain couples TRBV6-1 to TRBJ1-5, with 7 bases identical to TRBD1. Trimming cost V 5 bases and J 7 bases; bases outside gene matches: 11. This CDR3 is built from 15 residues. The V gene's germline CDR1 is MNHNS and CDR2 SASEGT. The CDR3 region is CASSLLSGQNQPQHF. The CDR3 DNA follows: TGTGCCAGCAGTTTACTATCGGGACAGAACCAGCCCCAGCATTTT.

This clonotype was seen a handful of times. The chain couples TRBV19 to TRBJ1-1; D gene ambiguous. V lost 6 bases and J lost 3, with 20 bases in between. Germline CDR1 LNHDA, CDR2 SQIVND (reference sequence). The length of the CDR3 is 16 residues. The CDR3 nucleotides are TGTGCCAGTAGCCCTCAGCTCCCAAGGTGGGACACTGAAGCTTTCTTT. Its translation is CASSPQLPRWDTEAFF.

The gene calls are TRBV29-1 and TRBJ1-2; D not resolved. The CDR3 is 10 residues long. With 4 bases removed from V and 6 bases from J, the gap between germline ends came to 6 bases. Per germline, CDR1 SQVTM and CDR2 ANQGSEA. CDR3 protein: CSVGDDGYTF. The CDR3 DNA follows: TGCAGCGTTGGGGATGATGGCTACACCTTC.

This clonotype has ten or more counts. The rearrangement joins TRBV2 to TRBJ2-1; D gene uncertain. Germline CDR1 SNHLY, CDR2 FYNNEI. CDR3 length: 16 residues. The germline V and J ends were trimmed by 3 bases and 5 bases, with 17 bases remaining between them. The CDR3 region has the DNA TGTGCCAGCAGTGACTCGTCGGCGAGGTGGAACAATGAGCAGTTCTTC. Protein sequence: CASSDSSARWNNEQFF.

This clonotype appeared many times. The chain combines TRBV11-2 with TRBJ2-3; possibly TRBD2 for D (5 bases). CDR1 SGHAT and CDR2 FQNNGV come from the germline V gene. This CDR3 is 15 amino acids long. Trimming removed 1 base from V and 3 bases from J, with 11 bases in between. CDR3 amino acids: CASSLGTPRTDTQYF. DNA of the CDR3: TGTGCCAGCAGCTTAGGGACTCCACGGACAGATACGCAGTATTTT. Combining the CDR3 with reference TRBV11-2 and TRBJ2-3 gives the whole variable domain EAGVAQSPRYKIIEKRQSVAFWCNPISGHATLYWYQQILGQGPKLLIQFQNNGVVDDSQLPKDRFSAERLKGVDSTLKIQPAKLEDSAVYLCASSLGTPRTDTQYFGPGTRLTVL.

To note about this clonotype: A clone one base away is much larger, so this may be a read error. The chain couples TRBV28 to TRBJ2-1; the match to TRBD2 covers 9 bases. The J call is in doubt because the DNA end fits TRBJ2-7 better. Germline values: CDR1 MDHEN, CDR2 SYDVKM. The CDR3 loop spans 16 amino acids. CDR3 DNA sequence: TGTGCCAGCAGCCAAGGTCTAGCGGGGAAGTACAATGAGCAGTACTTC. Protein product: CASSQGLAGKYNEQYF.

As concerns this clonotype: A clone one base away is much larger, so this may be a read error. The V call is TRBV28, the J call TRBJ2-1, with D maybe TRBD1 (6 bases). The CDR3 is 14 amino acids. Germline lookup yields CDR1 MDHEN and CDR2 SYDVKM. CDR3: CAGSPDRTADEQFF. In DNA form, the CDR3 reads TGTGCCGGCAGCCCTGACCGGACAGCCGATGAGCAGTTCTTC.

The chain couples TRBV6-9 to TRBJ2-7; D may match TRBD1 or TRBD2 (6 bases each). V was trimmed by 3 bases and J by 7 bases, leaving 16 bases between them. CDR1 is MNHGY and CDR2 is SVAAGI in the germline V gene. This CDR3 has 14 residues. The DNA of the CDR3 is TGTGCCAGCAGTTACGCCACAGGGAGGTGGGAGCAGTACTTC. Its protein product is CASSYATGRWEQYF.